The T cell receptor (beta chain) under discussion was sequenced for a study of blood T cell repertoires in COVID-19. Profiling relied on immunoSEQ multiplex PCR, and the TCRdb table lists in-frame clones only, not all of them. In the table there are some 97,000 clones, 70% to 90% of which are singletons. Germline assignment: CDR1 SGHVS and CDR2 FNYEAQ. The CDR3 contains 16 residues. The ends were cut back, 5 bases at V and 2 bases at J, with 19 bases in the middle. Sequenced material: PBMCs or T cells enriched from blood (not recorded which). The rearrangement joins TRBV7-6 to TRBJ2-7; D is possibly TRBD2 (6 bases). The sequence derives from a woman between 50 and 59 years old who had recovered from COVID-19. CDR3 DNA sequence: TGTGCCAGCAGCACCTTTCCTAGCGAAACCCCCTACGAGCAGTACTTC. Amino acids: CASSTFPSETPYEQYF.